Below, one TCR beta chain is given with its context. What it binds is unknown. This entry is derived from a study of post-analysis software for immune sequencing data. The CDR3 is 18 amino acids. CDR1 and CDR2 (germline): SGHDT, YYEEEE. The V end was cut by 6 bases, the J end by 1 base, with 26 bases between. Unique molecular identifiers featured in each of the TCR beta cDNA libraries. TCRdb passed the PCR reads through MiXCR, listing each CDR3 protein once. Among about 570,000 distinct CDR3 sequences listed, around a third were seen once. Findings and limits, study-wide: Controls' normalized Chao1 diversity significantly exceeded that of multiple sclerosis patients. With F measure, samples from one preparation batch clustered together strongly. With TRBV5-6, TRBV5-1 and TRBV20-1 included, about five TRBV segments were more frequent in patients than in controls.

The TCR comes from a girl aged 2 to 17 with multiple sclerosis. Input material: blood. The chain recombines TRBV5-6 with TRBJ2-7; D unresolved. DNA of the CDR3: TGTGCCAGCACCGGCCCCCCCAGCGAGGCAGTGAAGTCCTACGAGCAGTACTTC. Translated, it gives CASTGPPSEAVKSYEQYF.